The T cell receptor (beta chain) described here comes from a study of T cell responses to AZD1222 COVID-19 vaccine. Profiled with immunoSEQ multiplex PCR; TCRdb holds only in-frame clones, not every one. The sample contains approximately 100,000 clones, 70% to 90% of which appear only once. Study-level results: White British donors predominated, females outnumbered males, and clonal diversity was possibly underestimated. In the spike-specific TCR repertoire, nearly half reportedly target unmutated variant regions.

About this clone: Its antigen remains unidentified.

This TCR was recovered from an adult in good health. The specimen comprised peripheral blood, sampled on day 0 of AZD1222 vaccination.

CDR3 in DNA: TGTGCCAGCAGCGCAACAGGGGGCCGTGAGACCCAGTACTTC. Residues: CASSATGGRETQYF. This chain links TRBV5-8 with TRBJ2-5; 9 bases are shared with TRBD1. Per germline, CDR1 SGHTS and CDR2 YDEGEE. The CDR3 sequence is 14 residues long. The ends lost 4 bases at V and 5 bases at J; junction bases unmatched: 6.